This TCR beta chain was observed in a study of blood T cell repertoires in COVID-19. About the research overall: Samples came from the United States, Italy and Spain, spanning acute and convalescent COVID-19. T cells, B-cell-depleted T cells, or PBMCs provided the cDNA or gDNA that served as material.

This clone was picked up one time. This CDR3 region has 14 residues. Trimming removed 7 bases from V and 2 bases from J, with 14 bases in between. Germline V gene data show CDR1 as MNHEY and CDR2 as SMNVEV (reference sequence). Patients at the Seattle site were enrolled during active infection and followed longitudinally. Authors' methods: Amplification from reference gene primers served as the basis for estimated nucleated cell counts. Libraries were prepared by immunoSEQ multiplex PCR; TCRdb keeps only in-frame clonotypes and omits some of them. Clone size and V and J calls were adopted from that table, with D and trimming inferred from the DNA. This sample has hundreds of thousands of clones, with about 91% found just once.

The sequenced sample consisted of peripheral blood. This chain joins TRBV27 and TRBJ1-2; a possible D gene is TRBD1 (6 bases). This receptor was identified in a woman aged 25 to 45 with COVID-19, enrolled during active disease. The CDR3 sequence is CASKQGTGNYGYTF. CDR3 coding DNA: TGTGCCAGCAAGCAGGGTACAGGGAACTATGGCTACACCTTC.